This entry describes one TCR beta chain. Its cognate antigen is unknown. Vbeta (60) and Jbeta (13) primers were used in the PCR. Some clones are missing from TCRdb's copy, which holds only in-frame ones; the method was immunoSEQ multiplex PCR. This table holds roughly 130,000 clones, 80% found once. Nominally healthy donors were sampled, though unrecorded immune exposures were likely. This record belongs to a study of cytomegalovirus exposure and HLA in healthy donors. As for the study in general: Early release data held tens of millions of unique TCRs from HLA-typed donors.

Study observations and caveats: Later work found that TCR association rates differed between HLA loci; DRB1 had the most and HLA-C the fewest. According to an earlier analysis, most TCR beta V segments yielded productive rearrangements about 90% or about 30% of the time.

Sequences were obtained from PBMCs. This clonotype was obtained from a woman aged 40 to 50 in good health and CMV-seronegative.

CDR3 DNA sequence: TGTGCCAGCAGCTCGACAGGGGAGGGCTACACCTTC. Translation: CASSSTGEGYTF. This chain joins TRBV7-2 and TRBJ1-2, with 8 bases fitting TRBD1. The CDR3 is made up of 12 amino acids. Germline lookup yields CDR1 SGHTA and CDR2 FQGNSA. Unmatched junction bases numbered 3, after V lost 4 bases and J lost 8 bases.